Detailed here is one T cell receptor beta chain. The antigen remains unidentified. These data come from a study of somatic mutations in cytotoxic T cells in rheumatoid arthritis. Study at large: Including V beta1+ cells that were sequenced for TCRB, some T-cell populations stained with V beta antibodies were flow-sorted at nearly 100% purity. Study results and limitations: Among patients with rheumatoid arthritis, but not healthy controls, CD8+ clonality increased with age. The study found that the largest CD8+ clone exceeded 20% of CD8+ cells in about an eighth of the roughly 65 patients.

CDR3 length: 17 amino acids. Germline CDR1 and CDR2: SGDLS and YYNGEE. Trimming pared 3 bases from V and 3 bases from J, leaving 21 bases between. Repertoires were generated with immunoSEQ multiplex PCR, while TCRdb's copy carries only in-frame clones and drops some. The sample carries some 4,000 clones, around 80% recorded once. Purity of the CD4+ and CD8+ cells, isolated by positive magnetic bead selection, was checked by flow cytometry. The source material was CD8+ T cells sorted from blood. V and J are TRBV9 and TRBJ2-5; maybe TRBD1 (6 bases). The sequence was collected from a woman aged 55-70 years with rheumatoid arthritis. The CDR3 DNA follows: TGTGCCAGCAGCGCCCCGACAGGAGCAGTCCCTAAAGAGACCCAGTACTTC. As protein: CASSAPTGAVPKETQYF. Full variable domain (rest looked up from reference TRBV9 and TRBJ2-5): DSGVTQTPKHLITATGQRVTLRCSPRSGDLSVYWYQQSLDQGLQFLIQYYNGEERAKGNILERFSAQQFPDLHSELNLSSLELGDSALYFCASSAPTGAVPKETQYFGPGTRLLVL.